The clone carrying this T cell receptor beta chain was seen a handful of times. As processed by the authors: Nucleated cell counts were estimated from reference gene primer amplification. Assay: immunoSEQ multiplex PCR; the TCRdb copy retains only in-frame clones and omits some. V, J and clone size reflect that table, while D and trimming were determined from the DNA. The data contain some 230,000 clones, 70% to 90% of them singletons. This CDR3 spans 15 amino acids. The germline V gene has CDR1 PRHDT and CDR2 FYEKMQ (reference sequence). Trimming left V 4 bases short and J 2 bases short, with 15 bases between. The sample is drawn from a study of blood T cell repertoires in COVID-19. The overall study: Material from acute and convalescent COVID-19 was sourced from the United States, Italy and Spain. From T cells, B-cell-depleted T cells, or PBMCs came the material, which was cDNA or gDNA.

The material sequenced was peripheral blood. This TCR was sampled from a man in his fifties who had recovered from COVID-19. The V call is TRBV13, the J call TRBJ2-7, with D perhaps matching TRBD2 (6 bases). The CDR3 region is CASSSSRRGAYEQYF. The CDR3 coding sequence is TGTGCCAGCAGCTCATCACGGAGGGGTGCCTACGAGCAGTACTTC.